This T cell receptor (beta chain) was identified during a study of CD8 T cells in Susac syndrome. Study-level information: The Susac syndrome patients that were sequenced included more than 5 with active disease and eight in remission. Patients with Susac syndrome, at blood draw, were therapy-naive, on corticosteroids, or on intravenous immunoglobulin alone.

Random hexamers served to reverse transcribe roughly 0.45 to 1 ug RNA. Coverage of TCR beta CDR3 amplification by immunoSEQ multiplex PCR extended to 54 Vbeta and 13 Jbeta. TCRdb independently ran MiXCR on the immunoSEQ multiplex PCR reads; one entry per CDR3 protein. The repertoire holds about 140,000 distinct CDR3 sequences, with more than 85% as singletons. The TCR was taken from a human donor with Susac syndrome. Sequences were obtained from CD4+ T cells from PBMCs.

CDR3 nucleotides: TGTGCCAGCAGCGCCCGGGACCTACTCGGGTACGAGCAGTACTTC. Protein product: CASSARDLLGYEQYF. The gene calls are TRBV9 and TRBJ2-7; perhaps D is TRBD1 or TRBD2 (5 bases each). Germline V gene data show CDR1 as SGDLS and CDR2 as YYNGEE. This CDR3 is 15 amino acids long. V was shortened by 3 bases and J by 4 bases, with 17 bases between the two germline ends.